The rows below give T cell receptor beta chains drawn from one sample of a study of CD8 T cells in Susac syndrome. TCRdb ran MiXCR on the immunoSEQ multiplex PCR reads and lists one entry per CDR3 protein. The table has 150,000 to 200,000 distinct CDR3 sequences, 85% to 95% seen once. The sequenced sample was CD4+ T cells from PBMCs. Receptors originate from a human donor in good health. CDR3s leave out the opening cysteine and the closing phenylalanine or tryptophan. A D gene is named only where the DNA matches it firmly.

TRBD1 TRBV7-2 ASGKFGTGEQPQH
NA TRBV11-3 ASSLDGGDEETQY
NA TRBV20-1 SVTKHSNTGELF
NA TRBV7-8 ASSHLGAGTNEKLF
NA TRBV9 ASSPRQDSEARETQY
TRBD1 TRBV6-2/TRBV6-3 ASRGIGTDGSPLH
NA TRBV29-1 SVQETNEKLF
NA TRBV6-2/TRBV6-3 ASSYGAIAKNIQY
TRBD1 TRBV5-4 ASSFGTGTTDTQY
TRBD2 TRBV11-1 ASSLRGLAGGSYNEQF
TRBD2 TRBV11-3 ASSLAGGGRETQY